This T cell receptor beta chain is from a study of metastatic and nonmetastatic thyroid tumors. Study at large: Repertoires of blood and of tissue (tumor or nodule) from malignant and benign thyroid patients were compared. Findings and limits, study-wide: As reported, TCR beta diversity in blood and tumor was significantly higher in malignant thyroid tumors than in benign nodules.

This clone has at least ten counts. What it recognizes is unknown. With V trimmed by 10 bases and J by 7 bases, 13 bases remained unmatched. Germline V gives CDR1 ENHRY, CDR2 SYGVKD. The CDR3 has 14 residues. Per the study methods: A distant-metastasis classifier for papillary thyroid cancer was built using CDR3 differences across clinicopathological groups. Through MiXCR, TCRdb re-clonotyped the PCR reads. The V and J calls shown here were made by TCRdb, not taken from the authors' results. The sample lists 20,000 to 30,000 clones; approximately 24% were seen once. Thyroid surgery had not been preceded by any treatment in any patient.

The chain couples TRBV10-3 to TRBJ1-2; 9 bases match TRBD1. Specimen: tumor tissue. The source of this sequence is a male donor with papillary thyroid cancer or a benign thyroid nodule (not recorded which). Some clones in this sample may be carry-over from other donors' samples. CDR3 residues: CATHGGQGRGGYTF. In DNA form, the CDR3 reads TGTGCCACGCACGGGGGACAGGGAAGGGGTGGCTACACCTTC.